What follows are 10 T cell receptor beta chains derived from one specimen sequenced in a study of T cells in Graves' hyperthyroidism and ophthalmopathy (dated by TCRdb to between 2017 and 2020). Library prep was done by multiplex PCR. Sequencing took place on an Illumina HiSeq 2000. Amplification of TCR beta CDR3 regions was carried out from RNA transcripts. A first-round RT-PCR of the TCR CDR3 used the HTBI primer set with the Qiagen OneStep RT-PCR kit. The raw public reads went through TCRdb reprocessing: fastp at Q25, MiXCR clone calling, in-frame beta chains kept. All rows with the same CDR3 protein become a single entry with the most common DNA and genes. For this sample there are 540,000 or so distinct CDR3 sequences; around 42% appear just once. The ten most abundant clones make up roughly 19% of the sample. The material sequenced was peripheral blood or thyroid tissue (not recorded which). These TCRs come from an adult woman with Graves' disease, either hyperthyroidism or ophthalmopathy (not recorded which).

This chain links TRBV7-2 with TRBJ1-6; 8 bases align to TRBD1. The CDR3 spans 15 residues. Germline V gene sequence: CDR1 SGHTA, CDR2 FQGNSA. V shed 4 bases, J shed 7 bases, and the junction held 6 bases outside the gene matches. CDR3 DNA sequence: TGTGCCAGCAGCTACGAACGACAGGGGAATTCACCCCTCCACTTT. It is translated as CASSYERQGNSPLHF. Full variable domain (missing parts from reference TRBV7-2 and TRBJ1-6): GAGVSQSPSNKVTEKGKDVELRCDPISGHTALYWYRQSLGQGLEFLIYFQGNSAPDKSGLPSDRFSAERTGGSVSTLTIQRTQQEDSAVYLCASSYERQGNSPLHFGNGTRLTVT.

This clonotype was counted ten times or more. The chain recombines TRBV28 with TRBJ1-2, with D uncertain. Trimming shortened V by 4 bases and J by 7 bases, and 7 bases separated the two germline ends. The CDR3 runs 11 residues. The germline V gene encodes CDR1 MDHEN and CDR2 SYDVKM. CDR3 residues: CASSSSGGYTF. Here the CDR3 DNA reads TGTGCCAGCAGTTCCAGCGGTGGCTACACCTTC.

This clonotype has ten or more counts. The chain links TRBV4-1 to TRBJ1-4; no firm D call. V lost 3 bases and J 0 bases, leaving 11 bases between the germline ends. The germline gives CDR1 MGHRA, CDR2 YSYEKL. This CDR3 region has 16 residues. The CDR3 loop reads CASSQIKSPTNEKLFF. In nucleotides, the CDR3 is TGCGCCAGCAGCCAGATTAAATCCCCAACTAATGAAAAACTGTTTTTT.

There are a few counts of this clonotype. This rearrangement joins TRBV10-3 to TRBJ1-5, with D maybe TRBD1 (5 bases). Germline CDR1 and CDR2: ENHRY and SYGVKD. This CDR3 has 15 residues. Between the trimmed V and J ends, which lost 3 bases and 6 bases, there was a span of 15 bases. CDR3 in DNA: TGTGCCATCAGTGACCACAAACCGGACACTCAGCCCCAGCATTTT. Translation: CAISDHKPDTQPQHF.

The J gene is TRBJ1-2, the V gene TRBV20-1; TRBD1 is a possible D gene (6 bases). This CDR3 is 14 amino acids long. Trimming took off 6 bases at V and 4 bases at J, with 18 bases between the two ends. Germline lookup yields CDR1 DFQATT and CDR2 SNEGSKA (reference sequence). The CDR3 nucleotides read TGCAGTGCCATAGTGGACAGCCTCTCCTATGGCTACACCTTC. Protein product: CSAIVDSLSYGYTF.

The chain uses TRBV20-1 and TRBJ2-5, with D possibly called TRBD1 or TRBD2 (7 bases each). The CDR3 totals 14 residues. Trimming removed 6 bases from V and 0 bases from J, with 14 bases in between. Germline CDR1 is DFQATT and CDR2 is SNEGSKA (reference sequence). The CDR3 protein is CSATRGGNQETQYF. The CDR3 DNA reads TGCAGTGCCACCAGGGGGGGGAACCAAGAGACCCAGTACTTC.

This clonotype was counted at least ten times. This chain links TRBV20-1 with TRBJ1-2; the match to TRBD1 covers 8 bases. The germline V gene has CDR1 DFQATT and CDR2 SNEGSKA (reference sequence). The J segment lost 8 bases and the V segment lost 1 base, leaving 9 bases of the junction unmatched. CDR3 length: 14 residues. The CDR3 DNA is TGCAGTGCTAGAGCCTCCAGGGGGCTACGCGGCTACACCTTC. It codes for CSARASRGLRGYTF.

The chain's CDR3 is CASSPTSGSGTQETQYF. CDR3 DNA: TGCGCCAGCAGTCCGACTAGCGGGAGCGGGACTCAAGAGACCCAGTACTTC. The rearrangement uses TRBV10-1 and TRBJ2-5; 12 bases agree with TRBD2. The CDR3 contains 17 residues. Looked up from germline, CDR1 is WNHNN and CDR2 is SYGVQD (reference sequence). With V trimmed by 5 bases and J by 2 bases, 9 bases remained unmatched.

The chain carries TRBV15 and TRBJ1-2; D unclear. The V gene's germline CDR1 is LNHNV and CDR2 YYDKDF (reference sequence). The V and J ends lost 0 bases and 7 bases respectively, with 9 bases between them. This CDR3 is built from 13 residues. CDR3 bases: TGTGCCACCAGCAGAGAACCCAGTTCTGGCTACACCTTC. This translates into CATSREPSSGYTF.

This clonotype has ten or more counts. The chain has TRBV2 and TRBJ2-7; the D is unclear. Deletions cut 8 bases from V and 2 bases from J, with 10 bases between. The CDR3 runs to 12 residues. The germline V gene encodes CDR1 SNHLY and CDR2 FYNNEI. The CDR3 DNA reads TGTGCCAGCGGTTTTTCTACCTACGAGCAGTACTTC. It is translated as CASGFSTYEQYF.